Reported below is one TCR beta chain. What it recognizes is unknown. This sample was taken from a study of T cell responses to AZD1222 COVID-19 vaccine. About the study: Some second doses came at about 4 weeks and others at about 12 weeks; these were pooled. Points from the study as a whole: Two AZD1222 administrations were followed by greater Spike-specific TCR breadth and depth. Baseline testing showed seropositivity in only a handful of AZD1222 recipients.

CDR3 size: 15 residues. Germline CDR1 reads SNHLY; CDR2 reads FYNNEI. Trimming took off 6 bases at V and 2 bases at J, with 14 bases between the two ends. Repertoires were generated with immunoSEQ multiplex PCR, while TCRdb's copy carries only in-frame clones and drops some. Altogether more than 85,000 clones are present, roughly nine tenths being singletons, with the ten largest covering around 8%. This rearrangement joins TRBV2 to TRBJ1-3; the D is unclear. The sample here was peripheral blood, taken on day 0 of AZD1222 vaccination. The sequence was collected from an adult in good health. CDR3 nucleotides: TGTGCCAGCAGCGCCTCGGAAGGTACTGGAAACACCATATATTTT. Amino acid sequence: CASSASEGTGNTIYF.